Following are 21 T cell receptor beta chains from one sample sequenced in a study of T cells expressing NK-cell markers. TCRdb re-analyzed the 5' RACE reads; it lists each CDR3 protein once, without DNA. The table for this sample gives a few hundred thousand distinct CDR3 sequences. The sample comprised blood T cells: a sorted CD56 or NKG2C T cell subset, CD4+ or CD8+ T cells, or bulk PBMC T cells (not recorded which). These receptors were collected from a man aged 18-30 years in good health.

This sequence joins TRBV29-1 and TRBJ2-1; the D call from TCRdb, TRBD1, cannot be confirmed without DNA. Germline V gene sequence: CDR1 SQVTM, CDR2 ANQGSEA. CDR3 size: 17 residues. CDR3 residues: CSVTGQGGAGGYNEQFF.

The V call is TRBV12-3 or TRBV12-4, the J call TRBJ2-7; without DNA, the TCRdb call of TRBD1 cannot be checked. The CDR3 totals 15 residues. The CDR3 loop is CASSDRKVPLYEQYF.

The V call is TRBV2, the J call TRBJ2-2; without DNA, the TCRdb call of TRBD2 cannot be checked. Germline V gives CDR1 SNHLY, CDR2 FYNNEI. The CDR3 contains 16 residues. The CDR3 region is CASSERAGGYTGELFF.

The V gene is TRBV6-2 or TRBV6-3, the J gene TRBJ2-5; with no DNA, the TCRdb D assignment of TRBD2 cannot be verified. The length of the CDR3 is 14 residues. Germline CDR1 MNHEY, CDR2 SVGEGT. CDR3 sequence: CASSYLAGGETQYF.

The chain has TRBV5-1 and TRBJ1-1; TCRdb proposes TRBD1, but this gene call is untestable without DNA. CDR1 is SGHRS and CDR2 is YFSETQ in the germline V gene. This CDR3 comprises 17 residues. The CDR3 sequence: CASSIPPGQGKITEAFF.

The CDR3 spells CATSREASTDTQYF. V usage is TRBV15 and J usage is TRBJ2-3; the TCRdb D gene call, TRBD1, has no DNA to confirm it. In germline, CDR1 is LNHNV, CDR2 YYDKDF (reference sequence). There are 14 residues in the CDR3. The variable domain in full, completed from reference TRBV15 and TRBJ2-3, reads DAMVIQNPRYQVTQFGKPVTLSCSQTLNHNVMYWYQQKSSQAPKLLFHYYDKDFNNEADTPDNFQSRRPNTSFCFLDIRSPGLGDTAMYLCATSREASTDTQYFGPGTRLTVL.

The J gene is TRBJ2-1, the V gene TRBV27. In germline, CDR1 is MNHEY, CDR2 SMNVEV (reference sequence). This CDR3 is 12 amino acids long. This chain's CDR3 is CATQLGRNEQFF.

This sequence joins TRBV24-1 and TRBJ2-1; the TCRdb D gene call, TRBD2, has no DNA to confirm it. Germline CDR1 reads KGHDR; CDR2 reads SFDVKD. The CDR3 runs to 16 residues. CDR3 protein: CATSDGPPVIYNEQFF.

The chain couples TRBV5-1 to TRBJ2-1; the TRBD2 assignment by TCRdb is unverifiable without DNA. Germline V gene sequence: CDR1 SGHRS, CDR2 YFSETQ. The CDR3 totals 17 residues. The CDR3 spells CASSLEGGRAPGNEQFF.

The V call is TRBV28, the J call TRBJ2-6. Germline assignment: CDR1 MDHEN and CDR2 SYDVKM. The CDR3 length is 15 residues. The CDR3 here is CASGIEASGANVLTF. The full variable domain, in which reference TRBV28 and TRBJ2-6 provide the parts outside the CDR3, is DVKVTQSSRYLVKRTGEKVFLECVQDMDHENMFWYRQDPGLGLRLIYFSYDVKMKEKGDIPEGYSVSREKKERFSLILESASTNQTSMYLCASGIEASGANVLTFGAGSRLTVL.

The rearrangement joins TRBV5-1 to TRBJ1-1; TCRdb's D call of TRBD1 is untestable without DNA. The CDR3 extends over 14 amino acids. The germline V gene has CDR1 SGHRS and CDR2 YFSETQ. CDR3 region: CASSLGGARTEAFF.

The V call is TRBV12-3 or TRBV12-4, the J call TRBJ1-5. This CDR3 spans 14 amino acids. The CDR3: CASSSALGSQPQHF.

This sequence joins TRBV2 and TRBJ2-2; TCRdb lists TRBD2, though no DNA is available to test this call. This CDR3 has 17 amino acids. Germline values: CDR1 SNHLY, CDR2 FYNNEI. CDR3: CASTDRLAGGVTGELFF.

The chain links TRBV7-2 to TRBJ2-3; TCRdb designates TRBD2, a call that cannot be tested without DNA. The CDR3 is 17 amino acids. Germline assignment: CDR1 SGHTA and CDR2 FQGNSA. The CDR3 here is CASSPLAGGLRTDTQYF.

This rearrangement joins TRBV7-8 to TRBJ1-4. The germline CDR1 and CDR2 sequences are SGHVS and FQNEAQ. This CDR3 has 14 residues. CDR3: CASRLLEWNEKLFF.

The chain combines TRBV5-1 with TRBJ2-5; TCRdb's assignment of TRBD2 cannot be checked, as there is no DNA. Looked up from germline, CDR1 is SGHRS and CDR2 is YFSETQ. The CDR3 is 13 amino acids. This chain's CDR3 is CASSRGLVETQYF.

The V gene is TRBV29-1, the J gene TRBJ2-7; TCRdb names TRBD1, which stays unverified in the absence of DNA. CDR1 SQVTM and CDR2 ANQGSEA come from the germline V gene. The CDR3 has 13 residues. CDR3 amino acids: CSVSGHLHYEQYF.

The rearrangement joins TRBV6-1 to TRBJ2-7; TCRdb gives TRBD1 as the D gene, but with no DNA this cannot be confirmed. The CDR3 sequence is 17 residues long. Germline V gene lookup returns CDR1 MNHNS and CDR2 SASEGT. The CDR3 protein is CASSKRTLGQGGSEQYF.

The V and J genes are TRBV6-4 and TRBJ2-3; TCRdb's D call, TRBD1, is unchecked because there is no DNA. CDR1 and CDR2 (germline): MRHNA, SNTAGT. The CDR3 extends over 14 amino acids. This CDR3 reads CASSDNRRTDTQYF.

The chain is built from TRBV15 and TRBJ1-4. The CDR3 totals 14 residues. Germline values: CDR1 LNHNV, CDR2 YYDKDF (reference sequence). Here the CDR3 reads CATSRPRQTEKLFF.

This chain uses TRBV5-1 with TRBJ2-1; TCRdb names TRBD2, which stays unverified in the absence of DNA. Germline values: CDR1 SGHRS, CDR2 YFSETQ. This CDR3 has 17 residues. The CDR3 protein is CASSFTGLAGAYNEQFF.